Listed here are 9 T cell receptor beta chains from one sample, sequenced in a study of blood T cell repertoires in COVID-19. The protocol was immunoSEQ multiplex PCR, while the TCRdb copy is restricted to in-frame clones and leaves out a portion. The table lists approximately 250,000 clones, approximately 90% of them singletons. The sample consisted of PBMCs or T cells enriched from blood (not recorded which). These receptor sequences come from a woman between 40 and 50 years old with acute COVID-19.

This CDR3 is CASSVTLNNEQFF. CDR3 in DNA: TGTGCCAGCAGTGTTACTCTTAACAATGAGCAGTTCTTC. V gene TRBV2 combines with J gene TRBJ2-1; unclear D gene. Germline V lookup: CDR1 SNHLY, CDR2 FYNNEI. The V gene lost 4 bases and the J gene lost 5 bases, with 9 bases spanning the gap. The CDR3 runs to 13 residues.

The chain joins TRBV4-1 to TRBJ1-4; D remains ambiguous. The V gene lost 4 bases and the J gene lost 4 bases, with 19 bases spanning the gap. Germline assignment: CDR1 MGHRA and CDR2 YSYEKL. The CDR3 is made up of 17 amino acids. The CDR3 protein is CASSPRSGPGVNEKLFF. The CDR3 DNA sequence: TGCGCCAGCAGCCCACGGAGCGGGCCTGGTGTTAATGAAAAACTGTTTTTT.

This chain uses TRBV10-1 with TRBJ1-1; D is undetermined. CDR3 length: 14 residues. Germline V CDR1 and CDR2: WNHNN, SYGVQD (reference sequence). Trimming pared 2 bases from V and 0 bases from J, leaving 7 bases between. Here the CDR3 DNA reads TGCGCCAGCAGTGAGGGACTCATGAACACTGAAGCTTTCTTT. Its protein product is CASSEGLMNTEAFF.

The chain joins TRBV24-1 to TRBJ2-1; D is possibly TRBD2 (5 bases). The CDR3 length is 16 residues. Trimming removed 0 bases from V and 3 bases from J, with 11 bases in between. CDR1 KGHDR and CDR2 SFDVKD come from the germline V gene. The CDR3 protein is CATSDLIPTSYNEQFF. The CDR3, as DNA: TGTGCCACCAGTGATTTGATCCCTACTAGCTACAATGAGCAGTTCTTC.

This chain connects TRBV10-3 to TRBJ2-1, with D possibly being TRBD2 (5 bases). Germline V CDR1 and CDR2: ENHRY, SYGVKD. This CDR3 is 13 amino acids long. V was cut by 4 bases and J by 9 bases, with 13 bases left in between. CDR3 bases: TGTGCCATCAGTGGGGTCTCCGAGGGTGAGCAGTTCTTC. This encodes CAISGVSEGEQFF.

The V call is TRBV27, the J call TRBJ1-3; tentative D call: TRBD1 (5 bases). Germline-derived CDR1 and CDR2 are MNHEY and SMNVEV (reference sequence). CDR3 length: 14 amino acids. The V and J ends lost 5 bases and 4 bases respectively, with 12 bases between them. The CDR3 region is CASSLRARGNTIYF. DNA for the CDR3: TGTGCCAGCAGTCTCAGGGCTAGGGGAAACACCATATATTTT.

The chain recombines TRBV4-3 with TRBJ2-7, with 7 bases fitting TRBD2. This CDR3 has 15 amino acids. Germline lookup yields CDR1 LGHNA and CDR2 YSLEER. Unmatched junction bases numbered 11, after V lost 5 bases and J lost 4 bases. CDR3 nucleotides: TGCGCCAGCAGCTACAGCGGGATTCCGGTATACGAGCAGTACGTC. This encodes CASSYSGIPVYEQYV.

This chain connects TRBV10-1 to TRBJ1-5; TRBD1 matches 7 bases. The germline gives CDR1 WNHNN, CDR2 SYGVQD (reference sequence). CDR3 size: 14 residues. V gave up 5 bases and J gave up 4 bases; unmatched junction bases: 5. CDR3 DNA: TGCGCCAGCAGTTGCGACAGGGCAAATCAGCCCCAGCATTTT. Amino acids: CASSCDRANQPQHF.

The chain recombines TRBV7-9 with TRBJ2-7; 9 nucleotides align to TRBD2. The CDR3 spans 13 residues. CDR1 is SEHNR and CDR2 is FQNEAQ in the germline V gene (reference sequence). With V trimmed by 4 bases and J by 3 bases, 1 base remained unmatched. This CDR3 reads CASSSSGNYEQYV. The CDR3 region has the DNA TGTGCCAGCAGCTCTAGCGGGAACTACGAGCAGTACGTC.